These T cell receptor beta chains were read from a single sample in a study of cytomegalovirus exposure and HLA in healthy donors. Profiling relied on immunoSEQ multiplex PCR, and the TCRdb table lists in-frame clones only, not all of them. The repertoire has 110,000 to 150,000 clones, about 94% of them found once; the top ten carry around 1.9%. The source material was PBMCs. The receptors here all came from a man aged 18 to 30 in good health and CMV-seropositive. Both conserved end residues are part of each CDR3. D genes are given only for firm matches. Clone size, where shown, is once, few, many, or a class for clones that have expanded.

clone_size	d_call	j_call	v_call	cdr3_aa	cdr3_nt
.	TRBD1	TRBJ2-5	TRBV11-3	CASSLVGGQGMETQYF	TGTGCCAGCAGCTTAGTTGGGGGACAGGGGATGGAGACCCAGTACTTC
.	TRBD2	TRBJ2-7	TRBV2	CASKGLAESYEQYF	TGTGCCAGCAAGGGACTAGCGGAATCCTACGAGCAGTACTTC
.	.	TRBJ1-2	TRBV28	CASNSDSSNYGYTF	TGTGCCAGCAATTCGGACAGCTCTAACTATGGCTACACCTTC
.	.	TRBJ2-7	TRBV7-8	CASSFLTRTVPWHEQYF	TGTGCCAGCAGCTTCTTGACTCGGACAGTCCCTTGGCACGAGCAGTACTTC
.	TRBD1	TRBJ1-2	TRBV7-9	CASSERTGAGYTF	TGTGCCAGCAGCGAACGGACAGGGGCCGGCTACACCTTC
.	.	TRBJ2-7	TRBV7-9	CASSLGAENYEQYF	TGTGCCAGCAGCTTAGGGGCAGAGAACTACGAGCAGTACTTC
.	.	TRBJ2-1	TRBV10-2	CASSESTGVEQFF	TGCGCCAGCAGTGAGTCGACCGGAGTTGAGCAGTTCTTC
.	.	TRBJ1-1	TRBV6-5	CASSLRGGNTEAFF	TGTGCCAGCAGTCTCCGGGGGGGCAACACTGAAGCTTTCTTT
.	TRBD2	TRBJ2-3	TRBV29-1	CSAIGLAGLHTQYF	TGCAGCGCGATAGGACTAGCGGGATTACATACGCAGTATTTT
.	.	TRBJ2-6	TRBV7-9	CASHSGANVLTF	TGTGCCAGTCACTCTGGGGCCAACGTCCTGACTTTC
.	.	TRBJ1-2	TRBV6-1	CASSEEEGYTF	TGTGCCAGCAGTGAAGAGGAGGGCTACACCTTC
once	.	TRBJ1-2	TRBV7-9	CASSLAQYSSHYGYTF	TGTGCCAGCAGCTTAGCGCAATACAGCTCTCACTATGGCTACACCTTC
.	TRBD2	TRBJ2-3	TRBV11-1	CASSRRGPSGDKADTQYF	TGTGCCAGCAGCCGCCGCGGCCCTAGCGGGGATAAGGCAGATACGCAGTATTTT
.	TRBD1	TRBJ1-2	TRBV6-6	CASSRTHTGEGGYTF	TGTGCCAGCAGCCGTACTCACACAGGGGAAGGCGGCTACACCTTC
once	TRBD2	TRBJ2-7	TRBV29-1	CSVTSGRYEQYF	TGCAGCGTGACTAGCGGGAGGTACGAGCAGTACTTC
.	.	TRBJ1-1	TRBV7-2	CASSLTHTAARAFF	TGTGCCAGCAGCTTGACCCACACCGCGGCGCGAGCTTTCTTT
.	TRBD2	TRBJ2-1	TRBV30	CAWSSGRAPYNEQFF	TGTGCCTGGAGTTCCGGGAGGGCCCCCTACAATGAGCAGTTCTTC
.	.	TRBJ2-2	TRBV7-9	CASGTGWAWGESGELFF	TGTGCCAGCGGCACAGGCTGGGCCTGGGGTGAAAGCGGGGAGCTGTTTTTT
.	TRBD2	TRBJ2-2	TRBV2	CASLKGPGRVNTGELFF	TGTGCCAGCCTCAAAGGGCCGGGGAGGGTTAACACCGGGGAGCTGTTTTTT
.	.	TRBJ2-7	TRBV18	CASSPPGRDGYEQYF	TGTGCCAGCTCACCACCAGGCAGGGATGGGTACGAGCAGTACTTC
.	TRBD2	TRBJ2-3	TRBV5-4	CASSLGTSGIDTQYF	TGTGCCAGCAGCTTGGGGACTAGCGGGATAGATACGCAGTATTTT
once	.	TRBJ2-1	TRBV11-2	CASSLIYNEQFF	TGTGCCAGCAGCCTTATCTACAATGAGCAGTTCTTC
few	TRBD1	TRBJ2-7	TRBV29-1	CSVARDRTPYEQYF	TGCAGCGTTGCACGGGACAGGACACCCTACGAGCAGTACTTC
.	.	TRBJ1-1	TRBV18	CASSRSRTEAFF	TGTGCCAGCTCACGATCCAGGACTGAAGCTTTCTTT
once	.	TRBJ1-1	TRBV28	CASSLWTEAFF	TGTGCCAGCAGTTTATGGACAGAAGCTTTCTTT
.	.	TRBJ2-1	TRBV7-2	CASSLTYYNEQFF	TGTGCCAGCAGCCTTACATATTACAATGAGCAGTTCTTC
.	.	TRBJ2-5	TRBV6-5	CASSSQGLEGTQYF	TGTGCCAGCAGTTCCCAGGGGCTAGAGGGGACCCAGTACTTC
.	TRBD2	TRBJ2-3	TRBV11-2	CASSSRLAGSADTQYF	TGTGCCAGCAGCTCAAGACTAGCGGGATCCGCAGATACGCAGTATTTT
.	TRBD1	TRBJ1-4	TRBV4-1	CASSSSLGQGVEKLFF	TGCGCCAGCAGCTCCTCCCTGGGACAGGGGGTTGAAAAACTGTTTTTT
once	.	TRBJ2-2	TRBV5-1	CASSTGSNTGELFF	TGCGCCAGCAGTACTGGGAGTAACACCGGGGAGCTGTTTTTT